What follows are 9 T cell receptor beta chains derived from one specimen sequenced in a study of blood T cell repertoires in COVID-19. Data came from immunoSEQ multiplex PCR; TCRdb stores just in-frame clones and leaves some out. Of some 190,000 clones in the sample, 75% to 85% were seen once. The sequenced material came from PBMCs or T cells enriched from blood (not recorded which). These receptors were obtained from a woman in her forties or fifties with acute COVID-19.

This chain joins TRBV6-5 and TRBJ1-2; 8 bases fit TRBD1. The ends lost 8 bases at V and 2 bases at J; junction bases unmatched: 10. CDR1 is MNHEY, CDR2 SVGAGI, per germline. CDR3 size: 15 residues. The CDR3 sequence is CASLDRGLGNYGYTF. For the CDR3, the DNA is TGTGCCAGCTTAGACAGGGGCCTAGGCAACTATGGCTACACCTTC.

The V gene is TRBV18, the J gene TRBJ2-3; D perhaps matches TRBD2 (6 bases). Deletions cut 4 bases from V and 7 bases from J, with 15 bases between. Per the germline V gene, CDR1 is KGHSH and CDR2 is LQKENI. This CDR3 has 14 amino acids. CDR3 nucleotide sequence: TGTGCCAGCTCACTACAAGGAGGGGCAAATACGCAGTATTTT. As protein: CASSLQGGANTQYF.

This chain links TRBV28 with TRBJ1-2; unclear D gene. CDR1 is MDHEN, CDR2 SYDVKM, per germline. The CDR3 loop spans 12 amino acids. V lost 5 bases and J lost 4, with 8 bases in between. CDR3 in amino acids: CASSPPLYGYTF. The CDR3 bases are TGTGCCAGCAGTCCCCCCCTCTATGGCTACACCTTC.

This clone turned up a few times. The V call is TRBV10-1, the J call TRBJ2-3; D unclear. V was cut by 0 bases and J by 4 bases, with 8 bases left in between. CDR1 is WNHNN, CDR2 SYGVQD, per germline (reference sequence). The CDR3 extends over 14 amino acids. CDR3 coding DNA: TGCGCCAGCAGTGAGTCGGCTGCGGCAGATACGCAGTATTTT. It specifies CASSESAAADTQYF.

This chain joins TRBV5-1 and TRBJ2-1; weak D call: TRBD1 (6 bases). Germline loops: CDR1 SGHRS, CDR2 YFSETQ. V was shortened by 4 bases and J by 4 bases, with 12 bases between the two germline ends. The CDR3 loop spans 14 amino acids. This CDR3 reads CASSGGQSYNEQFF. In nucleotides, the CDR3 is TGCGCCAGCAGCGGAGGACAGTCTTACAATGAGCAGTTCTTC.

A single count supports this clone. This chain connects TRBV2 to TRBJ1-5; D perhaps matches TRBD1 (5 bases). The length of the CDR3 is 12 residues. The germline CDR1 and CDR2 sequences are SNHLY and FYNNEI. Trimming pared 6 bases from V and 7 bases from J, leaving 10 bases between. The CDR3 spells CASRGGTQPQHF. As DNA, the CDR3 is TGTGCCAGCAGGGGCGGGACCCAGCCCCAGCATTTT. Using reference TRBV2 and TRBJ1-5 for the parts outside the CDR3, the full variable domain is EPEVTQTPSHQVTQMGQEVILRCVPISNHLYFYWYRQILGQKVEFLVSFYNNEISEKSEIFDDQFSVERPDGSNFTLKIRSTKLEDSAMYFCASRGGTQPQHFGDGTRLSIL.

This clone occurred many times. CDR3 sequence reads: CASSLRATGNSPLHF. The CDR3 region has the DNA TGTGCCAGCAGTCTAAGGGCGACAGGGAATTCACCCCTCCACTTT. The J gene is TRBJ1-6, the V gene TRBV27, with 7 nucleotides matching TRBD1. The CDR3 has 15 residues. Unmatched junction bases numbered 8, after V lost 5 bases and J lost 7 bases. The V gene's germline CDR1 is MNHEY and CDR2 SMNVEV (reference sequence).

In this sample, this clone turned up once. This chain connects TRBV6-5 to TRBJ1-1; the D gene is possibly TRBD1 (5 bases). V lost 0 bases, J lost 3 bases, and 11 bases lay in between. This CDR3 contains 15 residues. Germline V CDR1 and CDR2: MNHEY, SVGAGI. Here the CDR3 reads CASSYSGSRDTEAFF. The CDR3 DNA sequence: TGTGCCAGCAGTTACTCAGGGTCCAGGGACACTGAAGCTTTCTTT.

The rearrangement links TRBV6-5 to TRBJ2-1, with 8 nucleotides matching TRBD1. Unmatched junction bases numbered 0, after V lost 6 bases and J lost 5 bases. The CDR3 loop spans 12 amino acids. Looked up from germline, CDR1 is MNHEY and CDR2 is SVGAGI. CDR3 protein: CASRTGDNEQFF. Here the CDR3 DNA reads TGTGCCAGCAGGACAGGGGACAATGAGCAGTTCTTC.